This T cell receptor beta chain was captured by sequencing in a study of shared clonotypes between healthy human individuals. As for the study in general: A couple of female and a few male donors aged 18 to 49 were enrolled.

V was pared by 5 bases and J by 4 bases, with 9 bases between. The germline V gene has CDR1 MRHNA and CDR2 SNTAGT. This CDR3 has 13 residues. Genomic DNA belonging to each subset was distributed in equal measure over several immunoSEQ plates. Data came from immunoSEQ multiplex PCR; TCRdb stores just in-frame clones and leaves some out. This table has 950,000 to 1,100,000 clones, about 75% appearing once. The TCR originated in a man aged 18 to 30 in good health. This sequence joins TRBV6-4 and TRBJ2-1, with D maybe TRBD1 (6 bases). The sequenced material came from memory CD4+ T cells sorted from blood. Subset: CD45RA-negative fraction. The CDR3 bases are TGTGCCAGCAGTCGGACAGTATACAATGAGCAGTTCTTC. It specifies CASSRTVYNEQFF.